One and the same sample provided the 27 T cell receptor beta chains below, sequenced in a study of Graves' ophthalmopathy and Graves' hyperthyroidism. From RNA, the CDR3 regions of TCR beta chains were amplified and sequenced. The workflow started with a first-round RT-PCR run with HTBI primers and then moved on to a second-round multiplex PCR. Via MiXCR, TCRdb re-called the multiplex PCR reads, giving one row per CDR3 protein. The sample lists hundreds of thousands of distinct CDR3 sequences; roughly 41% were seen once. Sequenced: peripheral blood. Receptors were obtained from an adult man with Graves' ophthalmopathy.

The V call is TRBV7-6, the J call TRBJ1-1, with 11 positions matching TRBD1. Trimming at V came to 5 bases and at J to 10 bases, leaving 6 bases not matched to a gene. The germline V gene has CDR1 SGHVS and CDR2 FNYEAQ. The CDR3 runs to 13 residues. The CDR3 here is CASSRGQGDSAFF. CDR3 bases: TGTGCCAGCAGCCGGGGACAGGGGGATTCAGCTTTCTTT. Drawing the rest from reference TRBV7-6 and TRBJ1-1, the complete variable domain is GAGVSQSPRYKVTKRGQDVALRCDPISGHVSLYWYRQALGQGPEFLTYFNYEAQQDKSGLPNDRFSAERPEGSISTLTIQRTEQRDSAMYRCASSRGQGDSAFFGQGTRLTVV.

This clonotype is a singleton in its sample. This chain joins TRBV29-1 and TRBJ1-2, with 8 bases matching TRBD1. Germline V gives CDR1 SQVTM, CDR2 ANQGSEA. The V and J ends lost 8 bases and 8 bases, in that order; junction bases with no gene match: 7. The CDR3 runs 11 residues. The CDR3 DNA reads as TGCAGCCGGGACAGGCGGGCCGGCTACACCTTC. Protein sequence: CSRDRRAGYTF.

This clonotype was seen repeatedly, ten times or more. This rearrangement joins TRBV10-1 to TRBJ2-7, with D unclear. V was pared by 3 bases and J by 5 bases, with 11 bases between. Looked up from germline, CDR1 is WNHNN and CDR2 is SYGVQD (reference sequence). This CDR3 is 13 amino acids long. CDR3 protein: CASSDQRRNEQYF. In DNA, the CDR3 is TGCGCCAGCAGTGATCAGAGGAGAAACGAGCAGTACTTC.

A word on this clonotype: Mismatch with germline at one junction end may stem from a read error. The V and J genes are TRBV29-1 and TRBJ2-6; 7 bases are a match to TRBD1. The CDR3 consists of 13 residues. The V gene's germline CDR1 is SQVTM and CDR2 ANQGSEA. CDR3 nucleotide sequence: TGCAGCGTTGAACTGTACAGGGGAAGGACTGAAGCTTTC. Encoded protein: CSVELYRGRTEAF.

The chain recombines TRBV2 with TRBJ2-5; 10 bases align to TRBD1. The CDR3 runs to 14 residues. The V segment lost 5 bases and the J segment 4 bases; nucleotides outside the gene matches: 4. Germline-derived CDR1 and CDR2 are SNHLY and FYNNEI. DNA of the CDR3: TGTGCCAGCAGTAGGGACAGGGGCCGAGAGACCCAGTACTTC. Translated: CASSRDRGRETQYF.

About this clonotype itself: Mismatch with germline at one junction end may stem from a read error. This chain connects TRBV2 to TRBJ2-7; 11 bases match TRBD2. CDR1 and CDR2 from the germline V gene are SNHLY and FYNNEI. The CDR3 sequence is 15 residues long. DNA for the CDR3: TGCGCCAGCAGCCACCCGACTAGCGGGGTTCACGAGCAGTACTTC. Translated, it gives CASSHPTSGVHEQYF.

The sample holds a few counts of this clonotype. Because the CDR3 is missing its conserved closing phenylalanine or tryptophan, this is likely a read error. It is unclear where the CDR3 begins or ends on the DNA, so no DNA is shown, and the CDR3 is as TCRdb lists it. The rearrangement uses TRBV29-1 and TRBJ2-6. The CDR3 adds up to 8 amino acids, both ends counted. Germline V gene data show CDR1 as SQVTM and CDR2 as ANQGSEA. The CDR3 reads CSVELPTS.

On this clonotype itself: A read error may produce the germline difference seen at one junction end. The chain recombines TRBV6-5 with TRBJ1-2; D possibly corresponds to TRBD1 (6 bases). The CDR3 extends over 13 amino acids. CDR1 and CDR2 from the germline V gene are MNHEY and SVGAGI. The CDR3 DNA reads as TGTGCCAGCAGTGTGGACAGAGCTAAATTCTATTCCTTC. This sequence encodes CASSVDRAKFYSF.

As concerns this clonotype: A read error may produce the germline difference seen at one junction end. The J gene is TRBJ1-2, the V gene TRBV10-3, with D perhaps TRBD1 (5 bases). CDR1 and CDR2 (germline): ENHRY, SYGVKD. The CDR3 runs to 14 residues. The CDR3 coding sequence is TGTGCCAGCAGTGAGGGGAGACAAAACTATGGCTACACCTTC. Translated, it gives CASSEGRQNYGYTF.

This clonotype was counted many times. V gene TRBV11-2 combines with J gene TRBJ2-5; tentatively, D is TRBD1 or TRBD2 (5 bases each). Germline V gives CDR1 SGHAT, CDR2 FQNNGV. This CDR3 spans 15 amino acids. V was pared by 6 bases and J by 2 bases, with 16 bases between. The CDR3 protein is CASRMAGRRQETQYF. The CDR3 nucleotides read TGTGCCAGCAGAATGGCAGGGAGAAGGCAAGAGACCCAGTACTTC.

As regards this clonotype: As the CDR3 is not closed by the conserved phenylalanine or tryptophan, this likely results from a read error. The chain employs TRBV27 and TRBJ1-2; D is ambiguous. CDR3 length: 12 amino acids. V lost 4 bases and J 7 bases, leaving 10 bases between the germline ends. Germline V gene sequence: CDR1 MNHEY, CDR2 SMNVEV (reference sequence). CDR3 loop: CASSSYLGGYTC. The CDR3, as DNA: TGTGCCAGCAGTTCTTATCTAGGTGGCTACACCTGC.

In its sample, this clonotype was seen many times. J is TRBJ1-2 and V is TRBV10-3, with 7 bases matching TRBD1. Germline V gives CDR1 ENHRY, CDR2 SYGVKD. Trimming removed 6 bases from V and 1 base from J; junction bases left unmatched: 8. The CDR3 covers 15 residues. CDR3 bases: TGTGCCATCAGCCCAGACAGGGCTGTTAACTATGGCTACACCTTC. This gives the protein CAISPDRAVNYGYTF.

CDR3 loop: CASSQDLPGYEQYF. The CDR3 nucleotides read TGTGCCAGCAGCCAAGATCTTCCGGGCTACGAGCAGTACTTC. The V gene is TRBV2, the J gene TRBJ2-7; D uncertain. This CDR3 spans 14 amino acids. Germline-derived CDR1 and CDR2 are SNHLY and FYNNEI. V lost 6 bases and J lost 3, with 15 bases in between.

This clonotype appeared a few times. This rearrangement joins TRBV19 to TRBJ2-5, with D perhaps TRBD1 (5 bases). Germline values: CDR1 LNHDA, CDR2 SQIVND (reference sequence). The CDR3 loop spans 15 amino acids. V lost 1 base, J lost 5 bases, and 14 bases lay in between. The CDR3 bases are TGTGCCAGTAGTATAGGGCGACAGTATGCGGAGACCCAGTACTTC. Its translation is CASSIGRQYAETQYF.

This clonotype was counted only a few times. The chain carries TRBV7-2 and TRBJ1-1; the D gene is possibly TRBD1 (5 bases). With 1 base removed from V and 6 bases from J, the gap between germline ends came to 15 bases. The CDR3 runs 15 residues. In germline, CDR1 is SGHTA, CDR2 FQGNSA. In DNA form, the CDR3 reads TGTGCCAGCAGCTTAGTTGGGGGGTTCGTCGCTGAAGCTTTCTTT. It specifies CASSLVGGFVAEAFF.

V usage is TRBV12-3 or TRBV12-4 and J usage is TRBJ1-1; tentative D call: TRBD1 (5 bases). With 6 bases removed from V and 0 bases from J, the gap between germline ends came to 17 bases. This CDR3 is 16 amino acids long. CDR3 region: CASSSKAGGMNTEAFF. The CDR3 bases are TGTGCCAGCAGCAGCAAAGCCGGGGGGATGAACACTGAAGCTTTCTTT.

The rearrangement links TRBV9 to TRBJ2-3; 7 bases fit TRBD1. V lost 2 bases to trimming and J lost 0 bases; unmatched junction nucleotides: 6. Germline loops: CDR1 SGDLS, CDR2 YYNGEE. CDR3 length equals 16 residues. CDR3 DNA sequence: TGTGCCAGCAGCGTTTCGGCAGGGGGAAGCACAGATACGCAGTATTTT. Residues: CASSVSAGGSTDTQYF.

This clonotype has just a few counts. The chain has TRBV5-5 and TRBJ1-6, with a possible D match to TRBD1 (5 bases). Trimming stripped 3 bases from V and 9 bases from J, with 22 bases between. CDR1 SGHKS and CDR2 YYEKEE come from the germline V gene (reference sequence). The CDR3 loop spans 17 amino acids. The CDR3 is CASSSPGAGSMASPLHF. DNA for the CDR3: TGTGCCAGCAGCTCGCCTGGGGCGGGATCCATGGCTTCACCCCTCCACTTT.

This clonotype was detected only a few times. The chain has TRBV7-9 and TRBJ1-1; a possible D gene is TRBD1 (6 bases). Germline V gives CDR1 SEHNR, CDR2 FQNEAQ (reference sequence). V lost 1 base to trimming and J lost 2 bases, with 14 bases between them. This CDR3 region has 16 residues. This CDR3 is CASSLDGARGNTEAFF. The CDR3 nucleotides are TGTGCCAGCAGCTTAGACGGCGCCAGGGGTAACACTGAAGCTTTCTTT.

Remarks on this clonotype: Sequence at one end of the junction differs from germline and may be a read error. The rearrangement uses TRBV24-1 and TRBJ1-5, with D hard to call. The CDR3 is 13 amino acids. CDR1 and CDR2 from the germline V gene are KGHDR and SFDVKD. CDR3 DNA sequence: TGTGCCAGCAGTCGGGCGTCGGCTCAGCCCCAGCATTTT. It is translated as CASSRASAQPQHF.

The chain uses TRBV29-1 and TRBJ1-1, with D perhaps TRBD1 (6 bases). Germline CDR1 SQVTM, CDR2 ANQGSEA. There are 14 residues in the CDR3. Trimming cost V 8 bases and J 4 bases, with 20 bases left between them. Here the CDR3 DNA reads TGCAGCTCAACCTGGGCAGGGGAAGGCACTGAAGCTTTCTTT. It is translated as CSSTWAGEGTEAFF.

The chain recombines TRBV20-1 with TRBJ1-6, with 8 bases identical to TRBD1. CDR1 DFQATT and CDR2 SNEGSKA come from the germline V gene (reference sequence). The V and J ends lost 5 bases and 4 bases, in that order; junction bases with no gene match: 13. The CDR3 sequence is 17 residues long. The CDR3, as DNA: TGCAGTGCTGCGGGGTGGTTTGGGACAGGATATAATTCACCCCTCCACTTT. Protein product: CSAAGWFGTGYNSPLHF.

As to this clonotype: A much more abundant neighbour one base away suggests this may be a read error. The CDR3 spells CASGAGQGRNQPQHF. CDR3 DNA: TGTGCCAGTGGTGCCGGACAGGGACGAAATCAGCCCCAGCATTTT. The J gene is TRBJ1-5, the V gene TRBV19; 8 bases are shared with TRBD1. The V and J ends lost 8 bases and 4 bases, in that order; junction bases with no gene match: 10. The germline CDR1 and CDR2 sequences are LNHDA and SQIVND (reference sequence). The CDR3 has 15 residues.

This clonotype has at least ten counts. The chain combines TRBV2 with TRBJ2-2; D unresolved. CDR1 is SNHLY, CDR2 FYNNEI, per germline. V was clipped by 8 bases and J by 6 bases, with 13 bases between them. CDR3 length: 13 residues. CDR3 nucleotide sequence: TGTGCCAGCCACCTCCTGCCCGCCGGGGAGCTGTTTTTT. This sequence encodes CASHLLPAGELFF. Full variable domain (rest looked up from reference TRBV2 and TRBJ2-2): EPEVTQTPSHQVTQMGQEVILRCVPISNHLYFYWYRQILGQKVEFLVSFYNNEISEKSEIFDDQFSVERPDGSNFTLKIRSTKLEDSAMYFCASHLLPAGELFFGEGSRLTVL.

The CDR3: CASSSDRGGTGEYF. The CDR3, as DNA: TGTGCCAGCAGCTCGGACAGGGGAGGTACCGGGGAGTACTTC. The chain joins TRBV11-2 to TRBJ2-7; 9 bases line up with TRBD1. Per the germline V gene, CDR1 is SGHAT and CDR2 is FQNNGV. The CDR3 spans 14 residues. V trimming: 4 bases; J trimming: 11 bases; junction bases outside the gene matches: 12.

Comment on this clonotype: A single base separates this from a much larger clone, so it may be a read error. This chain connects TRBV7-8 to TRBJ2-7; D is perhaps TRBD2 (6 bases). CDR1 is SGHVS and CDR2 is FQNEAQ in the germline V gene. The CDR3 length is 15 residues. The CDR3 bases are TGTGCCAGCAGCTCGCAAGGGACTGCATCCTACGGGCAGTACTTC. Protein: CASSSQGTASYGQYF.

V is TRBV5-1 and J is TRBJ2-7; 10 bases match TRBD2. CDR1 is SGHRS, CDR2 YFSETQ, per germline. V gave up 2 bases and J gave up 9 bases; unmatched junction bases: 8. The CDR3 has 14 residues. Written as DNA, the CDR3 is TGCGCCAGCAGCTTCGGACTAGCGGCAGACGGGCAGTACTTC. This codes for CASSFGLAADGQYF.